This T cell receptor beta chain stems from a study of neurological immune-mediated disorders. Study as a whole: Disease course was recorded as relapsing-remitting for some 31 and secondary progressive for about 8.5% of the 34 multiple sclerosis patients.

TCRdb independently ran MiXCR on the 5' RACE reads; one entry per CDR3 protein. Of 35,000 to 40,000 distinct CDR3 sequences listed, about 2.3% are singletons. From 2 million PBMCs stored at -80 C, the unsorted libraries were generated. This clonotype was counted at least ten times. CDR3 length equals 13 residues. Trimming pared 1 base from V and 5 bases from J, leaving 7 bases between. The germline CDR1 and CDR2 sequences are SGHTA and FQGNSA. This clonotype was sampled from a man in his fifties with multiple sclerosis. This chain connects TRBV7-2 to TRBJ2-3; D uncertain. The sample taken for sequencing was PBMCs. CDR3 in amino acids: CASSLGTVDTQYF. In nucleotides, the CDR3 is TGTGCCAGCAGCTTAGGAACAGTAGATACGCAGTATTTT.